Included here is one TCR beta chain sequence, with context. Its antigen is currently unknown. Repertoires were generated with immunoSEQ multiplex PCR, while TCRdb's copy carries only in-frame clones and drops some. The sample comprises fewer than 100,000 clones, about 90% of which are singletons, and approximately 15% rests with the top ten. It was second doses at about 4 or about 12 weeks that were pooled. These data are taken from a study of T cell responses to AZD1222 COVID-19 vaccine. Notes on the study in general: Spike-wide vaccine-associated CD4 TCRs dominated at 160-218 and 743-854. Most donors were white British and more were female, and clonal diversity was possibly underestimated.

The germline gives CDR1 LGHNA, CDR2 YNFKEQ. This CDR3 has 16 residues. Trimming at V came to 0 bases and at J to 3 bases, leaving 7 bases not matched to a gene. The chain couples TRBV4-2 to TRBJ2-7; TRBD2 matches at 8 bases. The sample here was peripheral blood, taken 28 days after the second AZD1222 dose. This TCR was sampled from an adult who received the AZD1222 COVID-19 vaccine. CDR3 protein: CASSQDLTSGHYEQYF. The CDR3 bases are TGTGCCAGCAGCCAAGATCTCACTAGCGGCCACTACGAGCAGTACTTC.